Listed below are T cell receptor beta chains from one sample, sequenced in a study of OX40 agonist ivuxolimab in advanced cancers. Sequencing was performed with immunoSEQ multiplex PCR; in TCRdb, only in-frame clones are kept and a portion is missing. The sample has more than 70,000 clones, about 89% seen once; the top ten hold around 1.5%. Sequenced here: CD4+ or CD8+ T cells sorted from blood, sampled in a trial of the OX40 agonist ivuxolimab. All receptors derive from an adult with an advanced solid tumor such as melanoma, head and neck, liver or kidney cancer. The CDR3 runs from the conserved cysteine through the conserved F or W. D genes are given only for firm matches. The size entry is marked missing in some rows and otherwise reads once, few, many or a size class.

D: -
J: TRBJ2-7
V: TRBV2
size: -
DNA: TGTGCCAGCAGTGAGCCGTTTCACTACGAGCAGTACTTC
CDR3: CASSEPFHYEQYF

D: -
J: TRBJ2-7
V: TRBV20-1
size: -
DNA: TGCAGTGCTAGTATACCTGGCGAGCAGTACTTC
CDR3: CSASIPGEQYF

D: -
J: TRBJ1-1
V: TRBV7-2
size: -
DNA: TGTGCCAGCAGCCCTCCCGGGATGAACACTGAAGCTTTCTTT
CDR3: CASSPPGMNTEAFF

D: -
J: TRBJ2-1
V: TRBV11-2
size: -
DNA: TGTGCCAGCAGCTGGGGACTGGGCAACAATGAGCAGTTCTTC
CDR3: CASSWGLGNNEQFF

D: -
J: TRBJ2-7
V: TRBV7-2
size: -
DNA: TGTGCCAGCAGCCAGTGGGACGGTCCCTACGAGCAGTACTTC
CDR3: CASSQWDGPYEQYF

D: TRBD1
J: TRBJ2-3
V: TRBV18
size: few
DNA: TGTGCCAGCTCACCCCCGACAGGGGAAGGGAGAGATACGCAGTATTTT
CDR3: CASSPPTGEGRDTQYF

D: TRBD1
J: TRBJ1-4
V: TRBV7-2
size: -
DNA: TGTGCCAGCAGCCCAGGACAGGGTCATTATGAAAAACTGTTTTTT
CDR3: CASSPGQGHYEKLFF

D: TRBD1
J: TRBJ2-2
V: TRBV18
size: -
DNA: TGTGCCAGCTCACGTGGACAGGGCTGGTCCGGGGAGCTGTTTTTT
CDR3: CASSRGQGWSGELFF

D: TRBD2
J: TRBJ2-2
V: TRBV5-1
size: -
DNA: TGCGCCAGCAGCTGGGAGGGAGGATACACCGGGGAGCTGTTTTTT
CDR3: CASSWEGGYTGELFF

D: -
J: TRBJ1-1
V: TRBV2
size: -
DNA: TGTGCCAGCAGCGGCCAGGGGTTGAACACTGAAGCTTTCTTT
CDR3: CASSGQGLNTEAFF

D: -
J: TRBJ2-4
V: TRBV5-1
size: -
DNA: TGCGCCAGCAAATCCTCGAGCGGAGTAAACATTCAGTACTTC
CDR3: CASKSSSGVNIQYF

D: -
J: TRBJ2-1
V: TRBV2
size: -
DNA: TGTGCCTCCCGGGTGGGGCAGGGACTCTACAATGAGCAGTTCTTC
CDR3: CASRVGQGLYNEQFF

D: -
J: TRBJ2-7
V: TRBV18
size: few
DNA: TGTGCCAGCTCGCCCAACAGGGTCTCCGAGCAGTACTTC
CDR3: CASSPNRVSEQYF

D: TRBD2
J: TRBJ2-7
V: TRBV10-3
size: -
DNA: TGTGCCATCAGTGAAGGACTAGCGGGCTCGGGGCAGTACTTC
CDR3: CAISEGLAGSGQYF

D: -
J: TRBJ1-6
V: TRBV21-1
size: -
DNA: TGTGCCAGCAGCAAAGCCGGACTGGGATTGAGGGATAATTCACCCCTCCACTTT
CDR3: CASSKAGLGLRDNSPLHF

D: TRBD1
J: TRBJ1-4
V: TRBV9
size: -
DNA: TGTGCCAGCAGTCCAGGGGGCTACAATGAAAAACTGTTTTTT
CDR3: CASSPGGYNEKLFF

D: -
J: TRBJ2-7
V: TRBV5-4
size: -
DNA: TGTGCCAGCAGCCAACAGGGATCCTCCTACGAGCAGTACTTC
CDR3: CASSQQGSSYEQYF

D: TRBD1
J: TRBJ2-3
V: TRBV29-1
size: -
DNA: TGCAGCGTTGTGGGACAGGGGGCTGTAGATACGCAGTATTTT
CDR3: CSVVGQGAVDTQYF

D: TRBD2
J: TRBJ2-7
V: TRBV28
size: -
DNA: TGTGCCAGCACCCCCCCGAGACTAGCATACGAGCAGTACTTC
CDR3: CASTPPRLAYEQYF

D: -
J: TRBJ1-4
V: TRBV5-8
size: -
DNA: TGTGCCAGCAGCTTGGATTTCGCGGGAGAAAAACTGTTTTTT
CDR3: CASSLDFAGEKLFF

D: TRBD2
J: TRBJ2-1
V: TRBV18
size: -
DNA: TGTGCCAGCTCGACTATAGCGGGGGGGCAGTTCTTC
CDR3: CASSTIAGGQFF

D: -
J: TRBJ2-5
V: TRBV11-3
size: -
DNA: TGTGCCAGCAGCTTGGGTACGGGAGTTAACCAAGAGACCCAGTACTTC
CDR3: CASSLGTGVNQETQYF